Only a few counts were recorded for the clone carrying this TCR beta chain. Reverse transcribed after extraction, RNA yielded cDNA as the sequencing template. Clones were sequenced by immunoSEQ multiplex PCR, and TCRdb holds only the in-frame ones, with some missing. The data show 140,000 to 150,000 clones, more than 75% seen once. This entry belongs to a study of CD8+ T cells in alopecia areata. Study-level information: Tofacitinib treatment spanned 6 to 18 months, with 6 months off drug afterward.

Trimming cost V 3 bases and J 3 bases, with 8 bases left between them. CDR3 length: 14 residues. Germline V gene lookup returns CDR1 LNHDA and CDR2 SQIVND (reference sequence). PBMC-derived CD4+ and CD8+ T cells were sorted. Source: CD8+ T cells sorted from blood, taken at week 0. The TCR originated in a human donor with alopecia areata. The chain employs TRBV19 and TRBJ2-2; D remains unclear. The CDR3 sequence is CASSIFTDTGELFF. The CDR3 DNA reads TGTGCCAGTAGTATCTTCACGGACACCGGGGAGCTGTTTTTT.